This record looks at one T cell receptor beta chain sequence and its context. Per the authors' pipeline: Amplification of reference gene primers was used by the study to estimate nucleated cell counts. The method was immunoSEQ multiplex PCR; TCRdb's version includes in-frame clones alone and lacks a portion of them. V and J calls and clone size come straight from that table; D and trimming were deduced from the DNA. The profile shows approximately 300,000 clones, roughly 82% of them singletons. This CDR3 has 17 amino acids. The germline gives CDR1 MDHEN, CDR2 SYDVKM. The V gene lost 7 bases and the J gene lost 1 base, with 20 bases spanning the gap. These data belong to a study of blood T cell repertoires in COVID-19. At the level of the study: Acute-phase and convalescent COVID-19 samples originated in the United States, Italy and Spain. PBMCs, B-cell-depleted T cells, or T cells provided the cDNA or gDNA that made up the material.

The sample taken for sequencing was peripheral blood. The TCR originated in a woman aged 45-65 years with acute or convalescent COVID-19. V is TRBV28 and J is TRBJ1-5, with D uncertain. In nucleotides, the CDR3 is TGTGCCAGCATTCGAACCCAAAATCGGTGGAGCAATCAGCCCCAGCATTTT. It yields the protein CASIRTQNRWSNQPQHF.